This T cell receptor beta chain was sequenced for a study of chemoradiotherapy in HPV16-positive cancers. Broader study findings: HPV-specific T cells were functionally defined from only a couple of HPV16-positive patients. In HPV16-positive patients, HPV-responsive T-cell expansion tracked better recurrence-free survival.

Germline V gene data show CDR1 as GTSNPN and CDR2 as SVGIG (reference sequence). This CDR3 region has 14 residues. Libraries were prepared by immunoSEQ multiplex PCR; TCRdb keeps only in-frame clonotypes and omits some of them. Of 30,000 to 40,000 clones listed, approximately 92% were seen once; the top ten hold 3% to 4.5%. For this clone: Its target is not known.

This material consisted of blood, taken from a patient who underwent chemoradiotherapy. The rearrangement links TRBV30 to TRBJ2-7, with 12 bases that match TRBD2. This sequence originates from a human donor with HPV-associated anogenital cancer. The CDR3 DNA is TGTGCGGCCCTAGCGGGGGGGAGCTCCTACGAGCAGTACTTC. Its translation: CAALAGGSSYEQYF.